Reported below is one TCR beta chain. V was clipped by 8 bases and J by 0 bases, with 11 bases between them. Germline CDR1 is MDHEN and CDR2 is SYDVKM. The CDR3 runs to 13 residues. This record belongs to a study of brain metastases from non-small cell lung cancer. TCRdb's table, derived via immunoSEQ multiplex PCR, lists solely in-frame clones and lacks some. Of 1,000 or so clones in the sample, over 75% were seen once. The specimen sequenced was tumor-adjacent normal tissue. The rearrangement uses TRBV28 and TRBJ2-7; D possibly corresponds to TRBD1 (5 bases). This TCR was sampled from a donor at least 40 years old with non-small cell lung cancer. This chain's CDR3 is CASSIDSSYEQYF. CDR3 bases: TGTGCCAGCTCCATCGACAGCTCCTACGAGCAGTACTTC.